Included here is one T cell receptor (beta chain) sequence, with context. Its antigen is not known. In TCRdb, the 5' RACE reads were re-called with MiXCR into one record per CDR3 protein. Of 200,000 to 250,000 distinct CDR3 sequences in the sample, around 24% were seen once. The data were obtained in a study of CD8 T cells in ankylosing spondylitis. General study results and limits: In synovial fluid and blood from reactive arthritis, some motif variants were previously reported. It was reported that disease-linked clones were significantly enriched in matched ankylosing spondylitis synovial fluid. Ankylosing spondylitis blood appeared to carry a characteristic TCR beta motif of under ten highly homologous variants.

CDR3 length equals 14 residues. Germline CDR1 and CDR2: DFQATT and SNEGSKA (reference sequence). The V gene lost 5 bases and the J gene lost 0 bases, with 14 bases spanning the gap. The rearrangement links TRBV20-1 to TRBJ2-7; the D is unclear. The material sequenced was blood, either unsorted or a sorted T cell fraction (not recorded which). This receptor was identified in a male donor with ankylosing spondylitis or in good health (not recorded which). The chain's CDR3 is CSAGYTSHSYEQYF. The DNA for the CDR3 is TGCAGTGCTGGGTATACCTCCCACTCCTACGAGCAGTACTTC.